This entry lists 21 T cell receptor beta chains sequenced from one sample in a study of blood T cell repertoires in COVID-19. Sequenced by immunoSEQ multiplex PCR; TCRdb stores in-frame clones only, minus some. This table holds 43,000 or so clones, roughly four fifths found once. Sequencing used peripheral blood. These receptors were obtained from a man aged 60 to 69 with active COVID-19.

CDR3 residues: CASSDRVSIPTGELFF. CDR3 in DNA: TGCGCCAGCAGCGACAGGGTATCCATTCCAACCGGGGAGCTGTTTTTT. The chain carries TRBV5-1 and TRBJ2-2; 7 bases map to TRBD1. Unmatched junction bases numbered 11, after V lost 4 bases and J lost 5 bases. The CDR3 extends over 16 amino acids. Germline CDR1 SGHRS, CDR2 YFSETQ.

CDR3 DNA: TGCAGCGTTGAAGGGACAGGCGTGAACACCGGGGAGCTGTTTTTT. Protein product: CSVEGTGVNTGELFF. The chain uses TRBV29-1 and TRBJ2-2; 7 positions agree with TRBD1. The CDR3 covers 15 residues. The germline V gene encodes CDR1 SQVTM and CDR2 ANQGSEA. The ends lost 1 base at V and 1 base at J; junction bases unmatched: 3.

The V and J genes are TRBV7-8 and TRBJ2-3; maybe TRBD1 (6 bases). The CDR3 is 14 amino acids. Germline lookup yields CDR1 SGHVS and CDR2 FQNEAQ. Trimming shortened V by 5 bases and J by 6 bases, and 15 bases separated the two germline ends. The CDR3 DNA follows: TGTGCCAGCAGCACAGGACAGCCCCGGGATACGCAGTATTTT. Amino acids: CASSTGQPRDTQYF.

This chain uses TRBV7-8 with TRBJ2-7; a weak D match, TRBD2 (5 bases). Between the trimmed V and J ends, which lost 6 bases and 8 bases, there was a span of 14 bases. Germline V gene data show CDR1 as SGHVS and CDR2 as FQNEAQ. The CDR3 sequence is 12 residues long. CDR3 protein: CASSRDLNQQYF. DNA for the CDR3: TGTGCCAGCAGTCGGGATCTTAATCAGCAGTACTTC.

The chain has TRBV7-2 and TRBJ1-1, with TRBD1 matching 8 bases. The CDR3 loop spans 16 amino acids. Per the germline V gene, CDR1 is SGHTA and CDR2 is FQGNSA. V lost 5 bases and J lost 2; bases outside the gene matches: 10. This CDR3 reads CASSPRAGTGNTEAFF. DNA of the CDR3: TGTGCCAGCAGCCCACGCGCCGGGACAGGTAACACTGAAGCTTTCTTT.

The rearrangement uses TRBV14 and TRBJ1-1; D call uncertain. Trimming took off 0 bases at V and 0 bases at J, with 11 bases between the two ends. In germline, CDR1 is SGHDN, CDR2 FVKESK. The CDR3 runs 16 residues. CDR3 protein: CASSQDLGQMNTEAFF. Here the CDR3 DNA reads TGTGCCAGCAGCCAAGATCTGGGCCAGATGAACACTGAAGCTTTCTTT.

The CDR3, as DNA: TGCGCCAGCAGACGGACAGGATCTGTGGCAGATACGCAGTATTTT. Encoded protein: CASRRTGSVADTQYF. The rearrangement links TRBV4-1 to TRBJ2-3; 7 bases align to TRBD1. This CDR3 has 15 residues. Per the germline V gene, CDR1 is MGHRA and CDR2 is YSYEKL. Germline trimming cut 6 bases from V and 4 bases from J; bases unmatched to any gene: 10.

V gene TRBV5-5 combines with J gene TRBJ1-2, with 8 bases lining up with TRBD1. This CDR3 region has 13 residues. CDR1 is SGHKS, CDR2 YYEKEE, per germline (reference sequence). The J segment lost 5 bases and the V segment lost 3 bases, leaving 3 bases of the junction unmatched. The CDR3 DNA reads TGTGCCAGCAGCTACCGACAGGGGTATGGCTACACCTTC. It specifies CASSYRQGYGYTF. The whole variable domain, filled in from reference TRBV5-5 and TRBJ1-2, reads DAGVTQSPTHLIKTRGQQVTLRCSPISGHKSVSWYQQVLGQGPQFIFQYYEKEERGRGNFPDRFSARQFPNYSSELNVNALLLGDSALYLCASSYRQGYGYTFGSGTRLTVV.

The chain uses TRBV3-1 (or the pseudogene TRBV3-2) and TRBJ2-1, with 7 bases lining up with TRBD2. V shed 3 bases and J 8 bases; nucleotides not matched to a gene: 10. CDR1 and CDR2 (germline): LGHDT, YNNKEL (reference sequence). CDR3 length: 15 residues. In DNA, the CDR3 is TGTGCCAGCAGCCACAGCACTAGCGTTACTGATGAGCAGTTCTTC. Translating it yields CASSHSTSVTDEQFF.

The chain uses TRBV24-1 and TRBJ1-5; TRBD1 agrees at 8 bases. The V and J ends lost 3 bases and 2 bases, in that order; junction bases with no gene match: 5. Germline CDR1 KGHDR, CDR2 SFDVKD. The CDR3 sequence is 16 residues long. The CDR3, as DNA: TGTGCCACCAGTGATACTGGACAGGGCGGCAATCAGCCCCAGCATTTT. Its protein product is CATSDTGQGGNQPQHF.

This rearrangement joins TRBV7-2 to TRBJ2-1; D unresolved. V gave up 1 base and J gave up 6 bases, with 13 bases separating them. The V gene's germline CDR1 is SGHTA and CDR2 FQGNSA. The CDR3 contains 15 residues. The CDR3 is CASSLDGLAVNEQFF. Here the CDR3 DNA reads TGTGCCAGCAGCTTAGATGGGCTCGCCGTCAATGAGCAGTTCTTC.

The CDR3 here is CASSSVGAGETQYF. In nucleotides, the CDR3 is TGCGCCAGCAGCTCTGTAGGGGCGGGGGAGACCCAGTACTTC. The chain combines TRBV5-1 with TRBJ2-5, with D perhaps matching TRBD2 (6 bases). V shed 3 bases and J shed 5 bases, with 14 bases lying between them. This CDR3 contains 14 residues. From germline, CDR1 is SGHRS and CDR2 YFSETQ.

This clone was recorded only once. The chain joins TRBV14 to TRBJ1-2; TRBD1 might be the D (6 bases). V lost 4 bases and J lost 4, with 16 bases in between. CDR3 length: 15 residues. CDR1 is SGHDN, CDR2 FVKESK, per germline. In DNA form, the CDR3 reads TGTGCCAGCAGCCCAAACACCAGGGGTGGCTATGGCTACACCTTC. As protein: CASSPNTRGGYGYTF.

This chain joins TRBV5-4 and TRBJ1-2, with 9 bases that match TRBD1. Germline CDR1 SGHNT, CDR2 YYREEE (reference sequence). This CDR3 is built from 13 residues. The V gene end was trimmed by 4 bases and the J gene end by 6 bases; junction bases not matched to a gene: 4. Written as DNA, the CDR3 is TGTGCCAGCAGCCTTACAGGGGGCAATGGCTACACCTTC. It is translated as CASSLTGGNGYTF.

CDR3 residues: CASSPFTGAYNEQFF. The CDR3 bases are TGTGCCAGCAGCCCCTTTACAGGGGCCTACAATGAGCAGTTCTTC. The rearrangement joins TRBV7-8 to TRBJ2-1, with 7 bases lining up with TRBD1. The V segment lost 5 bases and the J segment 2 bases; nucleotides outside the gene matches: 6. This CDR3 is built from 15 residues. Germline-derived CDR1 and CDR2 are SGHVS and FQNEAQ. Together with reference TRBV7-8 and TRBJ2-1, the CDR3 gives the full variable domain: GAGVSQSPRYKVAKRGQDVALRCDPISGHVSLFWYQQALGQGPEFLTYFQNEAQLDKSGLPSDRFFAERPEGSVSTLKIQRTQQEDSAVYLCASSPFTGAYNEQFFGPGTRLTVL.

About this clone: A junction end diverges from the germline sequence, so it may reflect a read error. V usage is TRBV5-1 and J usage is TRBJ2-1, with 13 bases fitting TRBD2. The germline V gene has CDR1 SGHRS and CDR2 YFSETQ. The CDR3 is 16 amino acids. The CDR3 sequence is CASSRLAGGLYSEQFF. In DNA form, the CDR3 reads TGCGCCAGCAGCCGACTAGCGGGAGGCCTTTACAGTGAGCAGTTCTTC. Filled out from reference TRBV5-1 and TRBJ2-1, the complete variable domain reads KAGVTQTPRYLIKTRGQQVTLSCSPISGHRSVSWYQQTPGQGLQFLFEYFSETQRNKGNFPGRFSGRQFSNSRSEMNVSTLELGDSALYLCASSRLAGGLYSEQFFGPGTRLTVL.

The genes are TRBV7-2 and TRBJ1-5, with D possibly matching TRBD1 (5 bases). This CDR3 region has 14 residues. V lost 4 bases and J 6 bases, leaving 13 bases between the germline ends. CDR1 and CDR2 (germline): SGHTA, FQGNSA. The CDR3: CASSYGGRGQPQHF. The CDR3 DNA reads TGTGCCAGCAGCTACGGGGGTCGGGGTCAGCCCCAGCATTTT.

The chain links TRBV24-1 to TRBJ1-2; TRBD1 is a possible D gene (6 bases). CDR3 size: 14 residues. Trimming left V 4 bases short and J 5 bases short, with 13 bases between. Germline CDR1 KGHDR, CDR2 SFDVKD. The CDR3 bases are TGTGCCACCAGTGACCCCGACAGGAATTATGGCTACACCTTC. Its protein is CATSDPDRNYGYTF.

In nucleotides, the CDR3 is TGTGCCAGCAGCTGGGGACAGGGAGAGACCCAGTACTTC. This translates into CASSWGQGETQYF. The genes are TRBV7-7 and TRBJ2-5, with 9 bases lining up with TRBD1. V dropped 4 bases and J dropped 4; count of bases not matched to a gene: 1. There are 13 residues in the CDR3. CDR1 SSHAT and CDR2 FNYEAQ come from the germline V gene (reference sequence).

The V and J genes are TRBV2 and TRBJ2-1, with 11 bases identical to TRBD1. The germline V gene has CDR1 SNHLY and CDR2 FYNNEI. With 7 bases clipped from V and 8 bases from J, the junction kept 10 bases outside the gene matches. CDR3 size: 15 residues. CDR3 residues: CASTEGQGARDEQFF. In nucleotides, the CDR3 is TGTGCCAGCACCGAAGGACAGGGGGCGCGGGATGAGCAGTTCTTC.

V usage is TRBV12-3 or TRBV12-4 and J usage is TRBJ2-7; D possibly corresponds to TRBD1 (5 bases). Trimming shortened V by 5 bases and J by 4 bases, and 9 bases separated the two germline ends. CDR3 length: 12 residues. CDR3 sequence: CASSPQGYEQYF. DNA for the CDR3: TGTGCCAGCAGTCCCCAGGGTTACGAGCAGTACTTC.